This T cell receptor beta chain was captured by sequencing in a study of T cell repertoires in cytomegalovirus infection. Across the study: Based on public TCR beta signatures, there were indications of CMV infection and of a matching HLA type. Study conclusions and caveats: The cumulative frequency of public TCR beta families identified carriers of CMV plus the relevant HLA.

This clonotype appeared many times. Its antigen is undetermined. Using its own MiXCR run on the reads, TCRdb lists one record per CDR3 protein. The sample lists roughly 240,000 distinct CDR3 sequences, approximately 7% occurring once. The ends were cut back, 5 bases at V and 0 bases at J, with 6 bases in the middle. This CDR3 comprises 13 residues. Germline V gene sequence: CDR1 SGHRS, CDR2 YFSETQ. Sequencing was done on a sample of PBMCs. This sequence joins TRBV5-1 and TRBJ2-1; D ambiguous. This receptor was obtained from a human donor in good health (CMV status not recorded). Some clones in this sample may be carry-over from other donors' samples. The CDR3 spells CASRPDSYNEQFF. CDR3 nucleotide sequence: TGCGCCAGCAGGCCAGACTCCTACAATGAGCAGTTCTTC. Drawing the rest from reference TRBV5-1 and TRBJ2-1, the complete variable domain is KAGVTQTPRYLIKTRGQQVTLSCSPISGHRSVSWYQQTPGQGLQFLFEYFSETQRNKGNFPGRFSGRQFSNSRSEMNVSTLELGDSALYLCASRPDSYNEQFFGPGTRLTVL.